This T cell receptor (beta chain) emerged from a study of tumor-infiltrating lymphocytes in localized non-small cell lung cancer. Overall study: Tumor tissue and non-adjacent uninvolved lung came from each patient. Study-wide points: Only some patients had TCR sequencing, depending on available tissue.

Profiled with immunoSEQ multiplex PCR; TCRdb holds only in-frame clones, not every one. This sample has 8,000 to 9,500 clones, with under 85% found just once. Points on this clone: Its antigen is currently unknown.

What was sequenced was lung tumor tissue. This sequence was found in a human donor with non-small cell lung cancer.

The CDR3 bases are TGTGCCAGCAGCCTCGACAGGCCGATGAACACTGAAGCTTTCTTT. Translated, it gives CASSLDRPMNTEAFF. The gene calls are TRBV5-5 and TRBJ1-1; perhaps TRBD1 as D (6 bases). Between the trimmed V and J ends, which lost 4 bases and 0 bases, there was a span of 13 bases. Germline V gene lookup returns CDR1 SGHKS and CDR2 YYEKEE (reference sequence). The CDR3 is made up of 15 amino acids. The variable domain in full, completed from reference TRBV5-5 and TRBJ1-1, reads DAGVTQSPTHLIKTRGQQVTLRCSPISGHKSVSWYQQVLGQGPQFIFQYYEKEERGRGNFPDRFSARQFPNYSSELNVNALLLGDSALYLCASSLDRPMNTEAFFGQGTRLTVV.